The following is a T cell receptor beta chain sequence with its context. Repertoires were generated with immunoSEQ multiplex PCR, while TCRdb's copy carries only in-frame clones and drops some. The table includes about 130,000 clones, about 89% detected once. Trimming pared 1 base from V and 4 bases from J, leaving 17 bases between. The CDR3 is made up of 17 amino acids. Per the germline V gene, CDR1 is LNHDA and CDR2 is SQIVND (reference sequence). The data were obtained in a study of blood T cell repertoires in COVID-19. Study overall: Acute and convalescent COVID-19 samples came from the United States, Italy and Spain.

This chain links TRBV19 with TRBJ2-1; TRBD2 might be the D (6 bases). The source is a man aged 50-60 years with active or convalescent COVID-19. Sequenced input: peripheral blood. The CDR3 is CASSIGGGMTRYNEQFF. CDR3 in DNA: TGTGCCAGTAGTATAGGGGGCGGGATGACGAGATACAATGAGCAGTTCTTC.